The rows below give T cell receptor beta chains drawn from one sample of a study of blood T cells in healthy people across ages. TCRdb reprocessed the 5' RACE reads via MiXCR and lists one record per CDR3 protein. In the table there are 600,000 to 1,000,000 distinct CDR3 sequences, roughly 50% of which are singletons. Sequencing was done on a sample of blood. These receptors all stem from a young man in good health. The CDR3 runs from the conserved cysteine through the conserved F or W. Fields, in order: J gene, D gene, V gene, clone size, CDR3 DNA, CDR3 protein. D genes are given only for firm matches. Where a row states a size, it is once, few, many or the class of an expanded clone; other rows omit it.

>TRBJ2-1|.|TRBV5-5|.
TGTGCCAGCAGCTCCTCGACAGCTAACAATGAGCAGTTCTTC
CASSSSTANNEQFF
>TRBJ1-5|.|TRBV20-1|.
TGCAGTGCTACGCATAAACTCCGGAATCAGCCCCAGCATTTT
CSATHKLRNQPQHF
>TRBJ2-1|.|TRBV15|few
TGTGCCACCAGCCCGAGAGGGGGTCAGGTCCCTTACAATGAGCAGTTCTTC
CATSPRGGQVPYNEQFF
>TRBJ1-2|TRBD1|TRBV28|.
TGTGCCAGCAGCTGGCCCGACAGGGGCGCTGGCTACACCTTC
CASSWPDRGAGYTF
>TRBJ2-7|.|TRBV29-1|few
TGCAGCGTTACTAGGCCGAGCTCCTACGAGCAGTACTTC
CSVTRPSSYEQYF
>TRBJ2-1|.|TRBV6-6|once
TGTGCCAGCTTCGACAGGTACAATGAGCAGTTCTTC
CASFDRYNEQFF
>TRBJ1-2|.|TRBV12-3/TRBV12-4|.
TGTGCCAGCAGTACACTCAGGGCCCCTTACCTCTATGGCTACACCTTC
CASSTLRAPYLYGYTF
>TRBJ2-7|.|TRBV4-1|few
TGCGCCAGCAGCCAAGTCGGTAGGGACGGCTCCTACGAGCAGTACTTC
CASSQVGRDGSYEQYF
>TRBJ2-7|TRBD1|TRBV6-1|few
TGTGCCAGCAGTGGACAGACAGGGGGTTCATACGAGCAGTACTTC
CASSGQTGGSYEQYF
>TRBJ2-4|.|TRBV28|.
TGTGCCAGCAGACCAGGGGCAGGAGGCAAAAACATTCAGTACTTC
CASRPGAGGKNIQYF
>TRBJ2-7|TRBD1|TRBV7-8|.
TGTGCCAGCAGCTCGACTCTAACGACAGGGGCCGACGAGCAGTACTTC
CASSSTLTTGADEQYF
>TRBJ1-1|.|TRBV7-9|few
TGTGCCATTCCTCCCGGGACGATGAACACTGAAGCTTTCTTT
CAIPPGTMNTEAFF
>TRBJ1-2|.|TRBV12-3/TRBV12-4|many
TGTGCCAGCAGCTTGGGAAGCGGCTATGGCTACACCTTC
CASSLGSGYGYTF
>TRBJ1-2|.|TRBV9|.
TGTGCCAGCAGCGTAGACAGGAACTTCTATGGCTACACCTTC
CASSVDRNFYGYTF
>TRBJ2-7|TRBD2|TRBV20-1|.
TGCAGTGCTCGACTAGCGGGAGGGTCCTACAATGAGCAGTACTTC
CSARLAGGSYNEQYF
>TRBJ1-1|.|TRBV6-2/TRBV6-3|.
TGTGCCAGCAGTTACTCTCAGCAGATCCAGAGGGCTTTCTTT
CASSYSQQIQRAFF
>TRBJ2-3|TRBD2|TRBV6-4|.
TGTGCCAGCAGTGACTTTAGCACTAGCGGGAAAGAAGATACGCAGTATTTT
CASSDFSTSGKEDTQYF